This TCR beta chain came from a study of cytomegalovirus exposure and HLA in healthy donors. The wider study: Among roughly 180 million T cells, an earlier analysis found about 100 million unique TCR beta sequences. The study placed over 65% of its roughly 410 genotyped donors in the Caucasian-associated ancestry cluster. Whole-study findings and limits: For most TCR sequences rarity was the rule, although some public TCRs occurred in many donors.

The primer mix had 60 Vbeta and 13 Jbeta primers. In the study's own analysis: Unique TCR beta chains numbered around 80 million in a later analysis, with about 11 million shared. The assay was immunoSEQ multiplex PCR, and TCRdb's table has in-frame clones only and misses some. V, J and clone size are taken as reported in that table, and D and trimming were inferred from the DNA itself. The sample lists roughly 200,000 clones; about 80% were seen once. V lost 7 bases and J lost 1, with 13 bases in between. This CDR3 has 14 amino acids. Germline CDR1 and CDR2: SNHLY and FYNNEI. A note on this clone: Its antigen is not known.

This clonotype was obtained from a man between 18 and 35 years old in good health and CMV-seronegative. Specimen: PBMCs. The chain couples TRBV2 to TRBJ1-1, with a tentative D call TRBD1 (6 bases). The CDR3 region has the DNA TGTGCCAGCAAGGCGGGGGGCTGGAACACTGAAGCTTTCTTT. Its translation: CASKAGGWNTEAFF. The full variable domain, completed using reference TRBV2 and TRBJ1-1, is EPEVTQTPSHQVTQMGQEVILRCVPISNHLYFYWYRQILGQKVEFLVSFYNNEISEKSEIFDDQFSVERPDGSNFTLKIRSTKLEDSAMYFCASKAGGWNTEAFFGQGTRLTVV.